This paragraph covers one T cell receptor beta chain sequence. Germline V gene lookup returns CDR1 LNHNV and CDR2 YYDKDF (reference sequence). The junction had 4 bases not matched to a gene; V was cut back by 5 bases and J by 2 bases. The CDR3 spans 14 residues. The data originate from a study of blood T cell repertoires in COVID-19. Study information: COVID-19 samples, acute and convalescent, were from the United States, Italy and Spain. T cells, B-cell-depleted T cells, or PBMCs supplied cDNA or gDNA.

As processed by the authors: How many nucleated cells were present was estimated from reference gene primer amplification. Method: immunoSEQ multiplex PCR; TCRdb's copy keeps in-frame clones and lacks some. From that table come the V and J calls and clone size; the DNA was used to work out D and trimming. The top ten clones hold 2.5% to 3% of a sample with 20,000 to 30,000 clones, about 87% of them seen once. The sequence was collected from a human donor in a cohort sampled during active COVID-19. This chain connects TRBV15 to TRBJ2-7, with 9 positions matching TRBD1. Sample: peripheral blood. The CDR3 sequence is CATSVRQGAYEQYF. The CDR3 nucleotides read TGTGCCACCAGCGTACGACAGGGGGCCTACGAGCAGTACTTC.